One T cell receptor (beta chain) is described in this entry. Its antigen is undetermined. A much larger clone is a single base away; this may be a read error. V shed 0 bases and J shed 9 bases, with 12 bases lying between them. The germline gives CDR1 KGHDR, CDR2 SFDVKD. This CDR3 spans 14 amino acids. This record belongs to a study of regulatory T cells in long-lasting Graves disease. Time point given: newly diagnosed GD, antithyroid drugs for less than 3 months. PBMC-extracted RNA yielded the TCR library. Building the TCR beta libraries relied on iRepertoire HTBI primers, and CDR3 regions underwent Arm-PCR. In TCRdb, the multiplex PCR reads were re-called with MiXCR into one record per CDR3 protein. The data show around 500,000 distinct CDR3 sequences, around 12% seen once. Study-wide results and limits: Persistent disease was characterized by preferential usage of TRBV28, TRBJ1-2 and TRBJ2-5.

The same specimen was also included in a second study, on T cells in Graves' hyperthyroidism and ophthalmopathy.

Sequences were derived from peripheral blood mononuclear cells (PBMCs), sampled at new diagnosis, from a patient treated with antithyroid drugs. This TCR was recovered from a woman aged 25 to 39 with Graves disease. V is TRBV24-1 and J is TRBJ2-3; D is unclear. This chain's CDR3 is CATSDLAKGKTQYF. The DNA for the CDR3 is TGTGCCACCAGTGATTTGGCGAAGGGCAAAACGCAGTATTTT.